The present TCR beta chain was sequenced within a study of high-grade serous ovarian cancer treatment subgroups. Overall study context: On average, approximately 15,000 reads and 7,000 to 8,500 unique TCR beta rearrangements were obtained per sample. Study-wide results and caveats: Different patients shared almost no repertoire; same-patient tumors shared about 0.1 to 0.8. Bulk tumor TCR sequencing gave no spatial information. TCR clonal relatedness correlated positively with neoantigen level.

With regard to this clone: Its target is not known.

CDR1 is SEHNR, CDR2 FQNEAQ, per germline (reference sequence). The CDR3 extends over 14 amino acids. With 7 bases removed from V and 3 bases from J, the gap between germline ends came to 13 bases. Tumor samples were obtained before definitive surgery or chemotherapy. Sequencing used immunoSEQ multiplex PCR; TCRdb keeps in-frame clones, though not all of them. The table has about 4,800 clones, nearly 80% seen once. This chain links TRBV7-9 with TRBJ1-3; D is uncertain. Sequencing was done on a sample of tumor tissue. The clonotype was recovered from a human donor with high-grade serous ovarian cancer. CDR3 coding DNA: TGTGCCAGCAAGGGTTCGGGCGGTGGAAACACCATATATTTT. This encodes CASKGSGGGNTIYF.